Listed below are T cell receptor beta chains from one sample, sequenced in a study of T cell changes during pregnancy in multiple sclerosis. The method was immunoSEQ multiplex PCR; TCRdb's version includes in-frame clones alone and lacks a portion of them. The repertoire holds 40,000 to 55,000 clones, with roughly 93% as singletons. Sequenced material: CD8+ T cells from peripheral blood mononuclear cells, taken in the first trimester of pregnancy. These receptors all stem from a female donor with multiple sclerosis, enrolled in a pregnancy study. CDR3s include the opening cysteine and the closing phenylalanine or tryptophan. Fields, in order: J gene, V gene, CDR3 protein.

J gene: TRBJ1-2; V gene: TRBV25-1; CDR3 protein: CASSTTVGYTF
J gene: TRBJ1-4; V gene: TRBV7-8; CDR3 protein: CASSLDSGARWEKLFF
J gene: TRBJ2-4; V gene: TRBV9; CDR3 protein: CASMGGGNIQYF
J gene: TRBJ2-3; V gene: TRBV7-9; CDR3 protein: CASSLAGDLTDTQYF
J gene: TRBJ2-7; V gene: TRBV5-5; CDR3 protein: CASRSESDRPYEQYF
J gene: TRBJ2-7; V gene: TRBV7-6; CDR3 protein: CASSLDARGQGFYEQYF
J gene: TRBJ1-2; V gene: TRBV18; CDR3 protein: CASSSQGNGYTF
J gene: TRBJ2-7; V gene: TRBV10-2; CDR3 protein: CASSVGGSEQYF
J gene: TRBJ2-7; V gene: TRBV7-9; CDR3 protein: CASSSGTGLFYEQYF
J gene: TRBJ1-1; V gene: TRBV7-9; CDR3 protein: CASSSPTGLLGTEAFF
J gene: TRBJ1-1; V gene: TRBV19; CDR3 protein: CASRAPPGTEAFF
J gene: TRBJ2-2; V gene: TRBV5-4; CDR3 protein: CASSSGLAGESTGELFF
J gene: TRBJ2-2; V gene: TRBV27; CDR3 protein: CASSPATGSAGELFF
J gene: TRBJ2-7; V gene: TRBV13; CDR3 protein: CASSLTSGISYEQYF
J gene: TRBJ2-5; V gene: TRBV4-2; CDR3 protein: CASSLTSGGETQYF
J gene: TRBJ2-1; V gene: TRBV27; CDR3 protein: CASRVQGHEQFF
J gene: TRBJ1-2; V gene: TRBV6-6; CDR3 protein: CASSLEAGYTF
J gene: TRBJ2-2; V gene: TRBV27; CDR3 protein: CASSPLRGLAGLNTGELFF
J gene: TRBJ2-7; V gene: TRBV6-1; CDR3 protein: CASRDGQGKTYEQYF
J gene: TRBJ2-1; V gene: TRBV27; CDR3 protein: CASSLTSGGGWNEQFF
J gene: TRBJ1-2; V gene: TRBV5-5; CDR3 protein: CASSLLNRGIYGYTF
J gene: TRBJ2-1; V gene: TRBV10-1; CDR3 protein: CASSESQSGLAYEQFF
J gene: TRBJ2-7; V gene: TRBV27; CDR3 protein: CASSLPPGLAQSEQYF
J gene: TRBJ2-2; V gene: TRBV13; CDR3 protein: CASSPGTGPTGELFF
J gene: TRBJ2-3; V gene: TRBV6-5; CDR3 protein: CASSYSIAATDTQYF
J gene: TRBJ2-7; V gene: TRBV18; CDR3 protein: CASSPTQGHHEQYF
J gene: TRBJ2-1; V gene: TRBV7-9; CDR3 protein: CASRERGEDEQFF
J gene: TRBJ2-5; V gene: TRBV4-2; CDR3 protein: CASSHLPGQGETQYF
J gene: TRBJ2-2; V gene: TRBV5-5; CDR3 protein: CASSPRRAGELFF
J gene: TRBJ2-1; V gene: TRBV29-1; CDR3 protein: CSVSPGVGYMDEQFF
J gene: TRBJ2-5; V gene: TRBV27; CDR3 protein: CASSLVGLAGGAETQYF
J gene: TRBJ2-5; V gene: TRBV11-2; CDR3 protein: CASSLAEDRGRGETQYF
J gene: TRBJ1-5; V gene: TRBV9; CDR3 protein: CASSVGTVNQPQHF
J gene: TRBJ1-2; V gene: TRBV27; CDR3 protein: CASSLGGDRVYGYTF
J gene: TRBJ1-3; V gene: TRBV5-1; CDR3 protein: CASSLAGGRAGNTIYF
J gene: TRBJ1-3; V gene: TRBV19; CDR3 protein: CASWGQGTSGNTIYF
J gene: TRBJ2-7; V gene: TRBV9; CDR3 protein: CASSVDGTLEQYF
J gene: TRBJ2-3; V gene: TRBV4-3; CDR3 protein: CASSATSGGADTQYF
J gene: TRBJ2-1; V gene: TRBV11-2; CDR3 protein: CASSFVDEQFF
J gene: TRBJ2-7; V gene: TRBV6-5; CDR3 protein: CASSYSKRGEQYF
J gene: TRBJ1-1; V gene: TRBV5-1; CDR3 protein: CASSLVAVGGTEAFF
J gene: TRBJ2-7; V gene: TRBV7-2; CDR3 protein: CASSVGTPYNYEQYF
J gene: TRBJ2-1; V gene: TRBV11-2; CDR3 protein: CASSLTGLALGQFF
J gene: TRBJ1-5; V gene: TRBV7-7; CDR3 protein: CASNSALGASENSNQPQHF
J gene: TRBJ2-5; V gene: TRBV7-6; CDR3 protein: CASSHSLGLQETQYF
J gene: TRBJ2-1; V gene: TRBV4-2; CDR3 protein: CASSQDLNEQFF
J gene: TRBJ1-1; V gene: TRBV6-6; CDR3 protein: CASSYGYGRATEAFF
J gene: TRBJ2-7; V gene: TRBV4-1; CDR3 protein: CASSQLGLQLAETYEQYF
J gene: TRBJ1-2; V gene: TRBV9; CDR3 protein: CASSDPDRPAIYGYTF
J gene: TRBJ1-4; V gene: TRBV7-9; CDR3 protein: CASSLVGRGPVSTNEKLFF
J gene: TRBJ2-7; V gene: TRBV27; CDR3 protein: CASSISGGPYYEQYF
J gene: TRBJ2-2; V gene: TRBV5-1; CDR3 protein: CASSLATGGPGELFF
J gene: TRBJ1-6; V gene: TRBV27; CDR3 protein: CASSPLDSNSPLHF
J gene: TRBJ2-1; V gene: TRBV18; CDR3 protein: CASSPRVAGEAYNEQFF
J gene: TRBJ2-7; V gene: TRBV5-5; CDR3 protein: CASSFAGRSYEQYF
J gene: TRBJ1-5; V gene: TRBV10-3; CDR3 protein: CAISESGTANQPQHF
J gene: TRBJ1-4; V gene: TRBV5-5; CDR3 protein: CASSLESADNEKLFF
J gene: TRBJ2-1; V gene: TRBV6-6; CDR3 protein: CASSYGDSSYNEQFF
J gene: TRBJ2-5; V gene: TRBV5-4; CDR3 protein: CASSPLEGETQYF
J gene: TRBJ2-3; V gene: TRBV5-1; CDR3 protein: CASSMTGGAADTQYF